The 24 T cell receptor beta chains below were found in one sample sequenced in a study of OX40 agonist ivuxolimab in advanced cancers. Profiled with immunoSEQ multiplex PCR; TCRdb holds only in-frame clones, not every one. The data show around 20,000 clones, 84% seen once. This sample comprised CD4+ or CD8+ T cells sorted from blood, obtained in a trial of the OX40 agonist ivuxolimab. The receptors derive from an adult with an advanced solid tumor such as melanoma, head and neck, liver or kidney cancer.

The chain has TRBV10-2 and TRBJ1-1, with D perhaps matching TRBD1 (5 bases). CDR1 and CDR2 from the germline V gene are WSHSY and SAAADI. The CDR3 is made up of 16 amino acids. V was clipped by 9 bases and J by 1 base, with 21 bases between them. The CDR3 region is CASAWGGGAGNTEAFF. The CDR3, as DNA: TGCGCCAGTGCCTGGGGGGGAGGGGCCGGGAACACTGAAGCTTTCTTT.

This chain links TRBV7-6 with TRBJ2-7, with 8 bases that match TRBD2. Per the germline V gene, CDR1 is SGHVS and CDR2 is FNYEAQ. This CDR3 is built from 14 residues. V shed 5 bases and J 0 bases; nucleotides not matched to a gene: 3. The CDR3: CASSPGTSSYEQYF. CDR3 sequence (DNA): TGTGCCAGCAGCCCCGGGACTAGCTCCTACGAGCAGTACTTC.

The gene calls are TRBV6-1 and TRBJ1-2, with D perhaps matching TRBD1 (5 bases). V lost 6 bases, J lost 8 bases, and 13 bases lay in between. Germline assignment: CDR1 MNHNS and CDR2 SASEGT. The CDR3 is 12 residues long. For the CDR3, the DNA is TGTGCCAGCAGCGAGGGACCCTGGGGCTACACCTTC. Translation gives CASSEGPWGYTF.

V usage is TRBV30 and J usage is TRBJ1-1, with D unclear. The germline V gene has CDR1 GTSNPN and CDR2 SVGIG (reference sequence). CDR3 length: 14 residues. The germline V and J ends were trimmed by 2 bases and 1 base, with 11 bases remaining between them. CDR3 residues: CAWSRRETNTEAFF. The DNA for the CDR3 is TGTGCCTGGAGTAGAAGGGAGACGAACACTGAAGCTTTCTTT.

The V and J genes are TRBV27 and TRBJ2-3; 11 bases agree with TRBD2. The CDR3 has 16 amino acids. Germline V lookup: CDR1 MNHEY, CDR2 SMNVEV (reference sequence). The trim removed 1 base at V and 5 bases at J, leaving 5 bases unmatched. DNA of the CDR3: TGTGCCAGCAGTTTATATAGCGGGAGGGATGGAGATACGCAGTATTTT. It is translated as CASSLYSGRDGDTQYF.

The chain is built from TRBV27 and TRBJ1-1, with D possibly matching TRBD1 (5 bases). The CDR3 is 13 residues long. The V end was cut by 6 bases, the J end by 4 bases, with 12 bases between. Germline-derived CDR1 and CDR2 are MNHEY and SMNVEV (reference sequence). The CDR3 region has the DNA TGTGCCAGCAGAGACAGACCAAGCACTGAAGCTTTCTTT. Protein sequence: CASRDRPSTEAFF.

DNA of the CDR3: TGTGCCAGCAGCTCCGGGACCCACAATGAGCAGTTCTTC. Protein sequence: CASSSGTHNEQFF. The V and J genes are TRBV27 and TRBJ2-1; D may match TRBD1 or TRBD2 (5 bases each). This CDR3 is 13 amino acids long. Per the germline V gene, CDR1 is MNHEY and CDR2 is SMNVEV (reference sequence). Trimming pared 6 bases from V and 5 bases from J, leaving 11 bases between.

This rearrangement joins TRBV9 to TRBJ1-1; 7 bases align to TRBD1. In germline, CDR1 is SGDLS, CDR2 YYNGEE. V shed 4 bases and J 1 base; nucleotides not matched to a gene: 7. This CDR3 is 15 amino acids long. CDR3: CASSTTTGSNTEAFF. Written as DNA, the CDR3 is TGTGCCAGCAGCACTACGACAGGGTCGAACACTGAAGCTTTCTTT.

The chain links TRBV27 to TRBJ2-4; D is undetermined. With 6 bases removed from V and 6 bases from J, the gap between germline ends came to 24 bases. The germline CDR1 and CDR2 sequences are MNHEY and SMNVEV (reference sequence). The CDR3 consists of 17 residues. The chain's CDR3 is CASSPDRGGSKGNIQYF. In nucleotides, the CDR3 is TGTGCCAGCAGCCCCGACCGAGGCGGTTCAAAAGGAAACATTCAGTACTTC.

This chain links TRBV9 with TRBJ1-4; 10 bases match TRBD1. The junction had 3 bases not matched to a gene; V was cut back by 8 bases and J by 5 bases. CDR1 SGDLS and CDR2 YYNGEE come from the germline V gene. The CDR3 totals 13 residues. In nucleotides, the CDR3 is TGTGCCAGGGCGACAGGGGGCAATGAAAAACTGTTTTTT. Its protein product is CARATGGNEKLFF.

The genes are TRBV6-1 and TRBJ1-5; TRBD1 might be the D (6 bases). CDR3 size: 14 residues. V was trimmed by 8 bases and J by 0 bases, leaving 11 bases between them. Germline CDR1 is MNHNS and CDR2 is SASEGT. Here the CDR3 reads CASGGRYSNQPQHF. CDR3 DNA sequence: TGTGCCAGCGGGGGGCGTTATAGCAATCAGCCCCAGCATTTT.

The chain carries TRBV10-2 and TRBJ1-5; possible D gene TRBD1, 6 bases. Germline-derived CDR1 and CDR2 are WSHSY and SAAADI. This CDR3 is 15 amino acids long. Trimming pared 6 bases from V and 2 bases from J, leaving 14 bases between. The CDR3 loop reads CASRDGGAGNQPQHF. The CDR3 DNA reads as TGCGCCAGCAGGGACGGGGGCGCGGGCAATCAGCCCCAGCATTTT.

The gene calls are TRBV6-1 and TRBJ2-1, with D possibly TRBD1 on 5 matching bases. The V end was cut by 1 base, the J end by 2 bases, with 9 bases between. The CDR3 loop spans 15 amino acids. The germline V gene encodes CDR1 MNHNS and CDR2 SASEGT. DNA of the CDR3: TGTGCCAGCAGTGAAGTAGGGGCTGCCTACAATGAGCAGTTCTTC. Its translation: CASSEVGAAYNEQFF.

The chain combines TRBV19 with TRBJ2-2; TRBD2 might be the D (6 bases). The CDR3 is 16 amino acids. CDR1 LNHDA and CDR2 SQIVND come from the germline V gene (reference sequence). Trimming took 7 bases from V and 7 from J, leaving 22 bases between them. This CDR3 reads CASTNLGGLVGGELFF. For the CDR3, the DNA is TGTGCCAGTACCAACTTGGGGGGTTTGGTTGGCGGGGAGCTGTTTTTT.

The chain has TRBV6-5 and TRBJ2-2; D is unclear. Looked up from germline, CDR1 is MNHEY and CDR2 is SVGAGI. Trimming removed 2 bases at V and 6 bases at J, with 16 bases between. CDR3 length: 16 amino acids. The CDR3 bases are TGTGCCAGCAGTTACCTAACATTCTCTTTAGCCGGGGAGCTGTTTTTT. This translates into CASSYLTFSLAGELFF.

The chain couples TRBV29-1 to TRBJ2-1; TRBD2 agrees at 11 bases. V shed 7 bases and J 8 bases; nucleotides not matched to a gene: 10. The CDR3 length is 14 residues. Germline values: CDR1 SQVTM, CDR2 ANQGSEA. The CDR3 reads CSALTSGRGHEQFF. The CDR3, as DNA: TGCAGCGCCCTTACTAGCGGGAGAGGGCATGAGCAGTTCTTC.

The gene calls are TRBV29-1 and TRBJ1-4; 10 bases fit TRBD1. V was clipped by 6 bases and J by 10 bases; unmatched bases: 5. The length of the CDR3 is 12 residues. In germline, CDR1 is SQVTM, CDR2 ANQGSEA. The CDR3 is CSVRDRGGKLFF. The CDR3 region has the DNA TGCAGCGTCCGGGACAGGGGAGGAAAACTGTTTTTT.

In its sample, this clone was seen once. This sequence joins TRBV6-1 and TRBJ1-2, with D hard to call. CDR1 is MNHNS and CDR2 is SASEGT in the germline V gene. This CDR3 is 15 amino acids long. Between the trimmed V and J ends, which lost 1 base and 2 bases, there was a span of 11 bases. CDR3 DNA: TGTGCCAGCAGTGAAGGGGATCTGGGGAACTATGGCTACACCTTC. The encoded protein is CASSEGDLGNYGYTF.

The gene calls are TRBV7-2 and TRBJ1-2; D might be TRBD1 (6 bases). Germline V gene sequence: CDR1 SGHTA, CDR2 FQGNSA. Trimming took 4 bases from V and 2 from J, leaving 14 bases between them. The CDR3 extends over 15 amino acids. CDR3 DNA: TGTGCCAGCAGCTCCATGGGGGGGGCCAACTATGGCTACACCTTC. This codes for CASSSMGGANYGYTF.

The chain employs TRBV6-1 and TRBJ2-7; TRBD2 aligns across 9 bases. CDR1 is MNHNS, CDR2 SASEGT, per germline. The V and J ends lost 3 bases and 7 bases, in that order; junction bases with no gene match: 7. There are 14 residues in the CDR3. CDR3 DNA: TGTGCCAGCAGTGAGGGCGGGAGGGGTCGGGAGCAGTACTTC. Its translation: CASSEGGRGREQYF.

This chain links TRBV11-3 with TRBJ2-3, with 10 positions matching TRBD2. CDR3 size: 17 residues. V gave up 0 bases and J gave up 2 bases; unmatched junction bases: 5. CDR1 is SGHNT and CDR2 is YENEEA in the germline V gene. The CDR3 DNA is TGTGCCAGCAGCTTAGATGGTACTAGCGGGGACACAGATACGCAGTATTTT. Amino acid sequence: CASSLDGTSGDTDTQYF.

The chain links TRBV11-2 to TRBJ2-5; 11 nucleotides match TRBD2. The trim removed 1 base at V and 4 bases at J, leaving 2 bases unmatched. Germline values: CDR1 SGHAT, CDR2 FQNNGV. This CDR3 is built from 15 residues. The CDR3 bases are TGTGCCAGCAGCTTAGCCGGGACTAGCGGAGAGACCCAGTACTTC. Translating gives CASSLAGTSGETQYF.

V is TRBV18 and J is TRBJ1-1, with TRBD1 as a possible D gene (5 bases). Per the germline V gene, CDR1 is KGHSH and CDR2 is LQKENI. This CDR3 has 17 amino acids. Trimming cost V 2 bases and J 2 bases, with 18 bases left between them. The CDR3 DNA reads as TGTGCCAGCTCACCAATTTCTCAGGGTCGGGGAAACACTGAAGCTTTCTTT. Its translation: CASSPISQGRGNTEAFF.

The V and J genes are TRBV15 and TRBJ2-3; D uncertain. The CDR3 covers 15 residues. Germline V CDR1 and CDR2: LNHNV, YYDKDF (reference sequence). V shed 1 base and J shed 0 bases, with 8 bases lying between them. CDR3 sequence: CATSRVGGSTDTQYF. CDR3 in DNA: TGTGCCACCAGCAGAGTCGGCGGAAGCACAGATACGCAGTATTTT.